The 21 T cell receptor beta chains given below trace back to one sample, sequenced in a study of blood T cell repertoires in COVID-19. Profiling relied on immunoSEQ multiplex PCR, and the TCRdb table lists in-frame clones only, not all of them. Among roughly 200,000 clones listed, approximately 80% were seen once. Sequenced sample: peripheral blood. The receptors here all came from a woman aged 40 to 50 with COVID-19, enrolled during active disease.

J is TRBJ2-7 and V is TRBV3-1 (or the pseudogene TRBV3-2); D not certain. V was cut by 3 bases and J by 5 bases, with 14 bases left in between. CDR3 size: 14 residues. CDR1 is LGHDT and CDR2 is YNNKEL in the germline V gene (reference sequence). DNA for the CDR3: TGTGCCAGCAGCCACCGTACCCAGGTAAACGAGCAGTACTTC. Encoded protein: CASSHRTQVNEQYF.

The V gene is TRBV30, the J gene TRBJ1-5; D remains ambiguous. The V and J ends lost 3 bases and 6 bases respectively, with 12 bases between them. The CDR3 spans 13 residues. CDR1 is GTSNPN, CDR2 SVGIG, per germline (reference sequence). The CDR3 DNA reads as TGTGCCTGGAGCGCCAAAACTGGTCAGCCCCAGCATTTT. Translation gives CAWSAKTGQPQHF.

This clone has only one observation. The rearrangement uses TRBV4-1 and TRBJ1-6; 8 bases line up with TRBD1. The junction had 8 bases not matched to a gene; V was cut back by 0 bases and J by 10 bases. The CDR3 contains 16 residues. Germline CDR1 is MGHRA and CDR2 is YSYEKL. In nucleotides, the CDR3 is TGCGCCAGCAGCCAAGACAGGACAGGGTTCGGATCACCCCTCCACTTT. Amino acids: CASSQDRTGFGSPLHF.

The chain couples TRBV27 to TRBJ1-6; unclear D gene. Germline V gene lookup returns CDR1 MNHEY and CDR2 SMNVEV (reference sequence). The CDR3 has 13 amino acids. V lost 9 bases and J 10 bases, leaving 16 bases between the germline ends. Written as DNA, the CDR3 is TGTGCCAGTCTAGAGGGTCGGTCGTCACCCCTCCACTTT. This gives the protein CASLEGRSSPLHF.

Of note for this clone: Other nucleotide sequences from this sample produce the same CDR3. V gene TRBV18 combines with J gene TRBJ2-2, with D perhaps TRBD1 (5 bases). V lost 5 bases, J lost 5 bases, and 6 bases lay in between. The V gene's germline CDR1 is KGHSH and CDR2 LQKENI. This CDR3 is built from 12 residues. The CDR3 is CASSAGTGELFF. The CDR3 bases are TGTGCCAGCTCAGCAGGGACCGGGGAGCTGTTTTTT.

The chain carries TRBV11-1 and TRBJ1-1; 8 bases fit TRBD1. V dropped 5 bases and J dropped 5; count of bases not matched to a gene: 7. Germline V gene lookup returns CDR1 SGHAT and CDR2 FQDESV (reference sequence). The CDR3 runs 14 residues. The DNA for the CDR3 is TGTGCCAGCAGCCCCAGGGGGCGAGGGACTGAAGCTTTCTTT. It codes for CASSPRGRGTEAFF.

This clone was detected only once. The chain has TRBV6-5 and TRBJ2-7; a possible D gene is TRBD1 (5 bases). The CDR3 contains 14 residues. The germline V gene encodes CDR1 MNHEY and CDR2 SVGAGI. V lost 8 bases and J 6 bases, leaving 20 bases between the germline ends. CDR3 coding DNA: TGTGCCAGCGGGTTTATACAGGAACTTTCCGAGCAGTACTTC. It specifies CASGFIQELSEQYF.

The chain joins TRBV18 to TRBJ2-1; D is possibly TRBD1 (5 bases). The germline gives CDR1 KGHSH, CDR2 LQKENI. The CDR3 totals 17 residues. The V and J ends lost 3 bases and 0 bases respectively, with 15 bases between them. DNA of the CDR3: TGTGCCAGCTCACCGAGTTCAGGGCTGAACTCCTACAATGAGCAGTTCTTC. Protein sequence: CASSPSSGLNSYNEQFF.

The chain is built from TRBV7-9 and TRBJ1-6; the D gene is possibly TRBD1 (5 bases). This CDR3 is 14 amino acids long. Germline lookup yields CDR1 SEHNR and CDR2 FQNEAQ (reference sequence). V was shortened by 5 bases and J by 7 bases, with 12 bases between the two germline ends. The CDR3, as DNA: TGTGCCAGCAGCGGGGGGACCTGGAATTCACCCCTCCACTTT. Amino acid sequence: CASSGGTWNSPLHF.

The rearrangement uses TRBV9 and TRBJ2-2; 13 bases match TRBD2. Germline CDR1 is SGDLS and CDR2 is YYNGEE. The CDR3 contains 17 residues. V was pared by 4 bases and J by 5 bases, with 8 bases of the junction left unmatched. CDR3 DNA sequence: TGTGCCAGCAGCCCCAGACTAGCGGGGGGCCGGACCGGGGAGCTGTTTTTT. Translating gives CASSPRLAGGRTGELFF.

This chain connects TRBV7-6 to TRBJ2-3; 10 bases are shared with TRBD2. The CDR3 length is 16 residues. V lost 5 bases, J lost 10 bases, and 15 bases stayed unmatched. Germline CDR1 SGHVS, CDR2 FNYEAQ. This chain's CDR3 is CASSRMTSGHSGAQYF. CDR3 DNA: TGTGCCAGCAGCCGAATGACTAGCGGGCACAGTGGGGCGCAGTATTTT.

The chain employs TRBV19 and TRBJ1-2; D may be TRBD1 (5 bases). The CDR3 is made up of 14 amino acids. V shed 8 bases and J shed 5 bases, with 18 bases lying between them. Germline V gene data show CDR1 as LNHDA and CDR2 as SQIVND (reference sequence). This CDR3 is CASQIGHGWYGYTF. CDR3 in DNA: TGTGCCAGTCAGATTGGACACGGGTGGTATGGCTACACCTTC. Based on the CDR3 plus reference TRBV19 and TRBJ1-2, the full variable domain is DGGITQSPKYLFRKEGQNVTLSCEQNLNHDAMYWYRQDPGQGLRLIYYSQIVNDFQKGDIAEGYSVSREKKESFPLTVTSAQKNPTAFYLCASQIGHGWYGYTFGSGTRLTVV.

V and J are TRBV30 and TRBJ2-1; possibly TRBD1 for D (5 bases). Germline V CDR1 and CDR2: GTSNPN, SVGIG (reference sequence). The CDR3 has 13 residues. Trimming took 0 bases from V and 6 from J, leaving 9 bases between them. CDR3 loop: CAWSVGRRNEQFF. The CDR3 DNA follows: TGTGCCTGGAGTGTGGGGCGGCGCAATGAGCAGTTCTTC.

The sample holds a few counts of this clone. As DNA, the CDR3 is TGTGCCAGCTCGAGCGGACTAGCGGGGGCCTCGGGCAATGAGCAGTTCTTC. Translated: CASSSGLAGASGNEQFF. The chain is built from TRBV18 and TRBJ2-1; TRBD2 matches 13 bases. Germline assignment: CDR1 KGHSH and CDR2 LQKENI. The CDR3 is made up of 17 amino acids. J was trimmed by 6 bases and V by 6 bases; bases with no gene match: 11.

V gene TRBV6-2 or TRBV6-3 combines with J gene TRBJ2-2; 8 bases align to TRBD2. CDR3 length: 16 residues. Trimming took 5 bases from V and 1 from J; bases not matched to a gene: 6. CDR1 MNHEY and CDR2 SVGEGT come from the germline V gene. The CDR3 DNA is TGTGCCAGCAGTAACAGACTAGCGCTGAACACCGGGGAGCTGTTTTTT. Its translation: CASSNRLALNTGELFF.

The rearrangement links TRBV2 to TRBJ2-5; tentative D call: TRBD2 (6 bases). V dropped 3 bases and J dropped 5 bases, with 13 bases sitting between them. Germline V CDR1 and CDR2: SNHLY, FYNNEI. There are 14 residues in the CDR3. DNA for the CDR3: TGTGCCAGCAGTGAGGAGGGGTTCTCGGAGACCCAGTACTTC. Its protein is CASSEEGFSETQYF.

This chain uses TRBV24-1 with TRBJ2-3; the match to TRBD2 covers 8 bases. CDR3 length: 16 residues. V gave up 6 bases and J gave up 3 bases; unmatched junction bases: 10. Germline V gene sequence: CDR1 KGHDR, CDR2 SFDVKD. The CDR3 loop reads CATSPHGPGGTDTQYF. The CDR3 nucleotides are TGTGCCACCAGTCCCCACGGGCCGGGGGGGACAGATACGCAGTATTTT.

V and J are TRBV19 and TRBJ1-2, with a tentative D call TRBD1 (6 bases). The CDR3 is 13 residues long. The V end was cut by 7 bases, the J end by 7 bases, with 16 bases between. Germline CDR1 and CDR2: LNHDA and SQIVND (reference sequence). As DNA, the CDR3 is TGTGCCAGTAACCCGACAGGTCAACTTGGCTACACCTTC. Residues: CASNPTGQLGYTF.

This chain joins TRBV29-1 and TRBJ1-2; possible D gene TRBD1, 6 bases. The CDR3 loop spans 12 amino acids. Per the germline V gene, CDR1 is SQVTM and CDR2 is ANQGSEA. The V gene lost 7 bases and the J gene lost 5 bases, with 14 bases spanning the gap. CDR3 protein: CSAWTDLYGYTF. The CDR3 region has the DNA TGCAGCGCCTGGACAGATCTTTATGGCTACACCTTC. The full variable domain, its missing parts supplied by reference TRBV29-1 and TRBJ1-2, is SAVISQKPSRDICQRGTSLTIQCQVDSQVTMMFWYRQQPGQSLTLIATANQGSEATYESGFVIDKFPISRPNLTFSTLTVSNMSPEDSSIYLCSAWTDLYGYTFGSGTRLTVV.

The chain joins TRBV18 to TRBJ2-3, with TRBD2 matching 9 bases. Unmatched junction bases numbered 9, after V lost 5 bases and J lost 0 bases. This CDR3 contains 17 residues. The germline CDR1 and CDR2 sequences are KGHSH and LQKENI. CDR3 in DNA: TGTGCCAGCTCAGCGAATAGCGGGGGAAGAAGCACAGATACGCAGTATTTT. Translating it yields CASSANSGGRSTDTQYF.

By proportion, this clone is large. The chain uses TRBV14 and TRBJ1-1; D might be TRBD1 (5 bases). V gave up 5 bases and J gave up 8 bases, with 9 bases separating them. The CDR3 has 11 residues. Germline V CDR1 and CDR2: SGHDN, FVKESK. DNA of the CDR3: TGTGCCAGCAGCTACCGACAGGAAGCTTTCTTT. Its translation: CASSYRQEAFF.